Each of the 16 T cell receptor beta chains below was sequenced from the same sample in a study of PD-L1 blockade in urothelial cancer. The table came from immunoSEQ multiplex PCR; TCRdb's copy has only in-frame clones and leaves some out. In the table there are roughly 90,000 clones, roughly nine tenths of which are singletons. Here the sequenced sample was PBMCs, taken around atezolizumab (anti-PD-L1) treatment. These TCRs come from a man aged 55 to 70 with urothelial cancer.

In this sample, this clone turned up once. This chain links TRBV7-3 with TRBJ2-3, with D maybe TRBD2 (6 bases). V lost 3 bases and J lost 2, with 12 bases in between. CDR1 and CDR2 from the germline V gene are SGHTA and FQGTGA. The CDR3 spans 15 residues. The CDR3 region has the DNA TGTGCCAGCAGCTTTAGCGGAGAACCCACAGATACGCAGTATTTT. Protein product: CASSFSGEPTDTQYF.

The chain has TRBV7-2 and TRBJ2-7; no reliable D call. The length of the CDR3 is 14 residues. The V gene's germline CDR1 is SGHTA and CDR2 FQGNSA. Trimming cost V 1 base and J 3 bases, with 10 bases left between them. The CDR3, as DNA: TGTGCCAGCAGCTTAGGATCTACCTACTACGAGCAGTACTTC. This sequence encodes CASSLGSTYYEQYF.

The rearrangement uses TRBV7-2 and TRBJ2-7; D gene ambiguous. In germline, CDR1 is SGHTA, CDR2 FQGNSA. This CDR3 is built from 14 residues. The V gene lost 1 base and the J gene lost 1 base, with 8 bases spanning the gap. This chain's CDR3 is CASSLVGPSYEQYF. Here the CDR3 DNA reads TGTGCCAGCAGCTTAGTTGGGCCGTCCTACGAGCAGTACTTC.

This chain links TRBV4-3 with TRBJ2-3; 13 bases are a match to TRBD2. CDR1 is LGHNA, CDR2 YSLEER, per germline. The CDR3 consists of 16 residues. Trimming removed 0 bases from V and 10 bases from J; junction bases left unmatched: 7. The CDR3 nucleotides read TGCGCCAGCAGCCAAGATACTAGCGGGGGGGGGACGGCGCAGTATTTT. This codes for CASSQDTSGGGTAQYF.

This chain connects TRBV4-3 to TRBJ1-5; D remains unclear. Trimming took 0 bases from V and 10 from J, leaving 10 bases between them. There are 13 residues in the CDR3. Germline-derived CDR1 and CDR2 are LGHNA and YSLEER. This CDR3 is CASSQDLGGPQHF. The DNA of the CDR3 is TGCGCCAGCAGCCAAGATCTTGGAGGACCCCAGCATTTT.

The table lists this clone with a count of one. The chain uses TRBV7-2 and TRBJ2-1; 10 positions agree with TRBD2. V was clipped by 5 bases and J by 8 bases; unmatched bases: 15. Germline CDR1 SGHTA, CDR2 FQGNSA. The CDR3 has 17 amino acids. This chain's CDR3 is CASSQRGGSGGAHEQFF. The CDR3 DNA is TGTGCCAGCAGCCAACGCGGGGGCAGCGGGGGGGCCCATGAGCAGTTCTTC. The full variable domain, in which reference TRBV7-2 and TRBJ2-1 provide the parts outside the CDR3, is GAGVSQSPSNKVTEKGKDVELRCDPISGHTALYWYRQSLGQGLEFLIYFQGNSAPDKSGLPSDRFSAERTGGSVSTLTIQRTQQEDSAVYLCASSQRGGSGGAHEQFFGPGTRLTVL.

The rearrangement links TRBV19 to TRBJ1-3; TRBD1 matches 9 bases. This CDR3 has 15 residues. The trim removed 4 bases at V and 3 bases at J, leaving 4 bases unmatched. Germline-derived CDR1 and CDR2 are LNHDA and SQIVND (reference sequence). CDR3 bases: TGTGCCAGTAGTACCGGGACAGGGTTTGGAAACACCATATATTTT. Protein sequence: CASSTGTGFGNTIYF.

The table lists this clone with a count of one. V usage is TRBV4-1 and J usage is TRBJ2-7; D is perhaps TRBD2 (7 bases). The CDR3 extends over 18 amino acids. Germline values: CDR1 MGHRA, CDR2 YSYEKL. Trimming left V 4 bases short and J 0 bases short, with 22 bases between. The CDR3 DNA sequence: TGCGCCAGCAGCCCCCCCCCAGGATCCGGGGGGCCCTCCTACGAGCAGTACTTC. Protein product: CASSPPPGSGGPSYEQYF.

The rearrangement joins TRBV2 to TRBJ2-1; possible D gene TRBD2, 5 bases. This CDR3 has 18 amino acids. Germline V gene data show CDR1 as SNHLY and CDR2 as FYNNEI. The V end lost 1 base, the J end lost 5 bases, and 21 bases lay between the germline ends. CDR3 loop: CASSEGWRLAGGHNEQFF. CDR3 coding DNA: TGTGCCAGCAGTGAAGGGTGGAGGCTAGCAGGTGGGCACAATGAGCAGTTCTTC.

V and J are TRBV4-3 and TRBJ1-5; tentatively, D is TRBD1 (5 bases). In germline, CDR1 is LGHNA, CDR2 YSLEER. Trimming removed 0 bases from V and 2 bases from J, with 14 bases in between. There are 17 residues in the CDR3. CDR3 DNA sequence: TGCGCCAGCAGCCAAGAACCCCCAGGGTCGGGCAATCAGCCCCAGCATTTT. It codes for CASSQEPPGSGNQPQHF.

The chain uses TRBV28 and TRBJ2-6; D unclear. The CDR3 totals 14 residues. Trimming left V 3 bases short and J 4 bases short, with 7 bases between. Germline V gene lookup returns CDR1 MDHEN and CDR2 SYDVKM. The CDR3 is CASSFRYGANVLTF. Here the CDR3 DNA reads TGTGCCAGCAGTTTCCGGTACGGGGCCAACGTCCTGACTTTC.

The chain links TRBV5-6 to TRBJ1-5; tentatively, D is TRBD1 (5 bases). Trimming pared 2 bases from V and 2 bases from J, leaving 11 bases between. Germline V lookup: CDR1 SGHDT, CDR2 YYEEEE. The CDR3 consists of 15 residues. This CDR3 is CASSFAREGNQPQHF. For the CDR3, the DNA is TGTGCCAGCAGCTTCGCCAGGGAGGGCAATCAGCCCCAGCATTTT.

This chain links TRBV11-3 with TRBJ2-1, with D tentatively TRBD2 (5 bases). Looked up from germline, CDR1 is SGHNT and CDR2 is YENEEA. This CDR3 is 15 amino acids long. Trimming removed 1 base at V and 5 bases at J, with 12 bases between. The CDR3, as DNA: TGTGCCAGCAGCTTAGGCCGGACTGTTAACAATGAGCAGTTCTTC. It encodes CASSLGRTVNNEQFF.

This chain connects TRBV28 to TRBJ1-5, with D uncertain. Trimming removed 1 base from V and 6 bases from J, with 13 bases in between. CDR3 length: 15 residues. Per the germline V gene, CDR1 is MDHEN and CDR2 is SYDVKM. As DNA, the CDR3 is TGTGCCAGCAGTTTATCGGGAGGGTTGGGTCAGCCCCAGCATTTT. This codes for CASSLSGGLGQPQHF.

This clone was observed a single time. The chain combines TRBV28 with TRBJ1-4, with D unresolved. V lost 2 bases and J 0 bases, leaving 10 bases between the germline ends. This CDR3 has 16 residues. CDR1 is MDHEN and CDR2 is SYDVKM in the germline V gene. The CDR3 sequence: CASSLLGFATNEKLFF. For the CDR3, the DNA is TGTGCCAGCAGTTTACTCGGGTTTGCAACTAATGAAAAACTGTTTTTT.

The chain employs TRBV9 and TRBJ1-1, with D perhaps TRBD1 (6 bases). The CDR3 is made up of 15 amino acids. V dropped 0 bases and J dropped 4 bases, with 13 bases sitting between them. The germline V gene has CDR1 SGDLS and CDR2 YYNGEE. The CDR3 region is CASSVDRVSGTEAFF. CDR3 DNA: TGTGCCAGCAGCGTAGACAGGGTGAGCGGCACTGAAGCTTTCTTT.